The rows below give T cell receptor beta chains drawn from one sample of a study of Ad26.COV2.S vaccination and SARS-CoV-2 variants. Profiled with immunoSEQ multiplex PCR; TCRdb holds only in-frame clones, not every one. The profile shows about 350,000 clones, roughly 81% of them singletons. The starting material was peripheral blood, obtained in a trial of Ad26.COV2.S vaccine versus placebo. These receptors originate from a person aged 18-60 years who received the Ad26.COV2.S COVID-19 vaccine or a placebo. Both conserved end residues are part of each CDR3. A D gene is named only where the DNA matches it firmly. Not every row has a clone size; where given, it reads once, few, many or a size class.

D	length	V	size	J	DNA	CDR3
NA	19	TRBV23-1	NA	TRBJ2-7	TGCGCCAGCAGTCAATCTAGAGGGCTGGCTAGGGGGGCCCACTACGAGCAGTACTTC	CASSQSRGLARGAHYEQYF
NA	15	TRBV7-9	NA	TRBJ2-1	TGTGCCAGCAGCCCCCGCATGGGTTCCTACAATGAGCAGTTCTTC	CASSPRMGSYNEQFF
NA	14	TRBV5-1	NA	TRBJ1-3	TGCGCCAGCAGCTTGCCCAGCGACGGAAACACCATATATTTT	CASSLPSDGNTIYF
NA	14	TRBV7-2	NA	TRBJ2-3	TGTGCCAGCAGCTTAGAGGCAGGGAAGGATACGCAGTATTTT	CASSLEAGKDTQYF
TRBD1	14	TRBV6-5	NA	TRBJ1-2	TGTGCCAGCACAAGGGACAGGGATAACTATGGCTACACCTTC	CASTRDRDNYGYTF
NA	13	TRBV14	NA	TRBJ2-5	TGTGCCAGCAGCCAAGATAGAAACGGTCTTCAGTACTTC	CASSQDRNGLQYF
NA	12	TRBV29-1	NA	TRBJ1-1	TGCAGCGTTCAGGACGACTACACTGAAGCTTTCTTT	CSVQDDYTEAFF
NA	16	TRBV16	few	TRBJ1-4	TGTGCCAGCAGCCAAAGGGAGAGACGGATTAATGAAAAACTGTTTTTT	CASSQRERRINEKLFF
TRBD1	16	TRBV28	NA	TRBJ2-7	TGTGCCAGCAGTTCCCCCCCCGGTGACAGGGGCTACGAGCAGTACTTC	CASSSPPGDRGYEQYF
TRBD2	15	TRBV4-3	NA	TRBJ2-7	TGCGCCAGCAGCCAAGTTCAGGGAGGGCGCTACGAGCAGTACTTC	CASSQVQGGRYEQYF
NA	18	TRBV6-2/TRBV6-3	NA	TRBJ2-1	TGTGCCAGCAGTCCGAGGCCGAAAGTGAGCACTTTCCCCAATGAGCAGTTCTTC	CASSPRPKVSTFPNEQFF
TRBD1	15	TRBV6-1	NA	TRBJ2-1	TGTGCCAGCAGTGAAAGGGACAGGGGATACAATGAGCAGTTCTTC	CASSERDRGYNEQFF
TRBD1	15	TRBV6-5	few	TRBJ2-7	TGTGCCAGCAGACGCGGCCGGGACAGAGTCTACGAGCAGTACTTC	CASRRGRDRVYEQYF
NA	13	TRBV5-6	once	TRBJ1-1	TGTGCCAGCAGCTTACCAAGGGGCACTGAAGCTTTCTTT	CASSLPRGTEAFF
TRBD2	17	TRBV4-3	NA	TRBJ2-3	TGCGCCAGCAGCCAACGGACTAGCGGGGGGTTGACAGATACGCAGTATTTT	CASSQRTSGGLTDTQYF
NA	13	TRBV29-1	once	TRBJ2-1	TGCAGCGGGCTAGCACCCCTCGTGGGTGAGCAGTTCTTC	CSGLAPLVGEQFF
NA	15	TRBV3-1/TRBV3-2	NA	TRBJ1-2	TGTGCCAGCAGCCAAGATTACTCTGGCGTCTATGGCTACACCTTC	CASSQDYSGVYGYTF
TRBD1	15	TRBV7-2	NA	TRBJ1-4	TGTGCCAGCAGCCGCGAGACAGGGTGGTATGAAAAACTGTTTTTT	CASSRETGWYEKLFF
NA	14	TRBV2	NA	TRBJ2-7	TGTGCCAACCAATTCGGTGGCAGCTCCTACGAGCAGTACTTC	CANQFGGSSYEQYF
NA	14	TRBV19	NA	TRBJ1-3	TGTGCCAGTAGCCGTCAAAGCTCTGGAAACACCATATATTTT	CASSRQSSGNTIYF
NA	12	TRBV25-1	NA	TRBJ2-7	TGTGCCAGTTTATCTAGCTCCTACGAGCAGTACTTC	CASLSSSYEQYF
TRBD2	14	TRBV28	NA	TRBJ2-7	TGTGCCAGCAGTTCTAGCGGGCCCTCCTACGAGCAGTACTTC	CASSSSGPSYEQYF
NA	13	TRBV5-8	NA	TRBJ1-3	TGTGCCAGCACCACCAGATCTGGAAACACCATATATTTT	CASTTRSGNTIYF
NA	13	TRBV5-6	NA	TRBJ1-2	TGTGCCAGCAGCTTGGATACAGGGAGCGGCTACACCTTC	CASSLDTGSGYTF
TRBD2	15	TRBV3-1/TRBV3-2	NA	TRBJ2-7	TGTGCCAGCAGCCCCGGGCTAGCGGCCTCCTACGAGCAGTACTTC	CASSPGLAASYEQYF
NA	14	TRBV7-8	NA	TRBJ1-2	TGTGCCAGCAGCTTAGCGCTGGCAGGCTATGGCTACACCTTC	CASSLALAGYGYTF
TRBD1	15	TRBV19	NA	TRBJ1-2	TGTGCCAGTACGTCCGGGACAGGGCAACTCGGGGGCTACACCTTC	CASTSGTGQLGGYTF
NA	14	TRBV30	NA	TRBJ2-7	TGTGCCCCCCAACCGGCAGGGGTTCTCCACGAGCAGTACTTC	CAPQPAGVLHEQYF
NA	12	TRBV28	NA	TRBJ2-2	TGTGCCAGCAGTTTGGGGGGACCATCCCGGGACTTC	CASSLGGPSRDF
NA	14	TRBV27	NA	TRBJ1-1	TGTGCCAGCAGTTTTCGGGGGCTGAACACTGAAGCTTTCTTT	CASSFRGLNTEAFF
TRBD2	13	TRBV29-1	NA	TRBJ2-7	TGCAGCGTTTATCAGCGGGAGGGCTACGAGCAGTACTTC	CSVYQREGYEQYF
NA	17	TRBV5-1	NA	TRBJ2-7	TGCGCCAGCAGCTTAGTTGTTTGGGGCAGGAACTCCTACGAGCAGTACTTC	CASSLVVWGRNSYEQYF
TRBD2	15	TRBV4-1	NA	TRBJ2-3	TGCGCCAGCAGCCAAGAAAGCGGGAGCCCAGATACGCAGTATTTT	CASSQESGSPDTQYF
NA	14	TRBV7-8	once	TRBJ2-7	TGTGCCAGCAGCTTACCACAGGGTTCCTACGAGCAGTACTTC	CASSLPQGSYEQYF
TRBD2	19	TRBV7-8	NA	TRBJ2-2	TGTGCCAGCAGGCCGGGACTAGCGGGCTCCTCAATCAACACCGGGGAGCTGTTTTTT	CASRPGLAGSSINTGELFF
NA	13	TRBV5-1	NA	TRBJ2-5	TGCGCCAGCAGCATGCAGGTTCAAGAGACCCAGTACTTC	CASSMQVQETQYF
TRBD1	15	TRBV7-7	NA	TRBJ2-2	TGTGCCAGCAGCCGGACAGGAATGGGGACCGGGGAGCTGTTTTTT	CASSRTGMGTGELFF
TRBD1	17	TRBV16	NA	TRBJ1-5	TGTGCCAGCAGCGGGAGGTCAAACCGGGACAGCGATCAGCCCCAGCATTTT	CASSGRSNRDSDQPQHF
NA	15	TRBV7-9	NA	TRBJ1-4	TGTGCCAGCAGCCTGACCGGGATGGCGAATGAAAAACTGTTTTTT	CASSLTGMANEKLFF
NA	17	TRBV7-2	few	TRBJ1-6	TGTGCCAGCAGCCAAACGGGGACGGGGGCAAGGAATTCACCCCTCCACTTT	CASSQTGTGARNSPLHF
NA	16	TRBV4-3	NA	TRBJ2-7	TGCGCCAGCAGCCATGGCTCCAGGGGGGTCCCTTACGAGCAGTACTTC	CASSHGSRGVPYEQYF
NA	13	TRBV10-3	NA	TRBJ2-2	TGTGCCAACCAGGGATCTAACACCGGGGATCTGTTTTTT	CANQGSNTGDLFF
TRBD1	16	TRBV2	NA	TRBJ2-2	TGTGCCAGCAGGGACAGGGGGTTTCGGGACACCGGGGAGCTGTTTTTT	CASRDRGFRDTGELFF